The TCR beta chain under discussion was sequenced for a study of T cell changes during pregnancy in multiple sclerosis. Trimming at V came to 3 bases and at J to 5 bases, leaving 7 bases not matched to a gene. Germline CDR1 SGDLS, CDR2 YYNGEE. This CDR3 region has 16 residues. The repertoire was sequenced with immunoSEQ multiplex PCR; TCRdb's copy has only in-frame clones and lacks some. The table has around 110,000 clones, just under 95% seen once; the top ten hold roughly 0.82%. The V and J genes are TRBV9 and TRBJ2-5, with TRBD2 matching 13 bases. This sample comprised peripheral blood, obtained in the third trimester of pregnancy. The receptor was isolated from a female donor in good health, enrolled as a control in a pregnancy study. This CDR3 is CASSATSGGAEETQYF. DNA of the CDR3: TGTGCCAGCAGCGCAACTAGCGGGGGGGCGGAGGAGACCCAGTACTTC.